Each of the 9 T cell receptor beta chains below was sequenced from the same sample in a study of T cell changes during pregnancy in multiple sclerosis (dated by TCRdb to the late 2010s). Libraries were constructed by the immunoSEQ multiplex PCR assay. TCRdb took this table from immuneACCESS and kept in-frame rearrangements with V and J called. Such tables lack part of the clones; where checked against another copy, unresolved V genes explain under half of the gap, and the rest is unexplained. For this sample the table gives fewer than 30,000 clones, of which roughly 90% were detected only once. 9.4% of the sample is taken by the ten largest. Sequences were derived from CD8+ T cells from peripheral blood mononuclear cells, sampled in the third trimester of pregnancy. The receptor source for this set is a female donor in good health, enrolled as a control in a pregnancy study.

The rearrangement joins TRBV25-1 to TRBJ1-1; weak D call: TRBD1 (5 bases). V gave up 7 bases and J gave up 3 bases, with 12 bases separating them. The CDR3 has 13 amino acids. Germline V gene data show CDR1 as MGHDK and CDR2 as SYGVNS. CDR3 DNA sequence: TGTGCCAGCATCCGGGGGGGGGACACTGAAGCTTTCTTT. It codes for CASIRGGDTEAFF.

In its sample, this clone was seen once. CDR3 nucleotide sequence: TGTGCCAGCAGTGACTCGCGGGGGGGCACAGATACGCAGTATTTT. Translation gives CASSDSRGGTDTQYF. V usage is TRBV6-4 and J usage is TRBJ2-3, with 8 nucleotides matching TRBD2. In germline, CDR1 is MRHNA, CDR2 SNTAGT. The CDR3 runs to 15 residues. V shed 0 bases and J 1 base; nucleotides not matched to a gene: 0.

The chain combines TRBV14 with TRBJ1-1; D gene ambiguous. The germline V gene encodes CDR1 SGHDN and CDR2 FVKESK. The CDR3 has 13 residues. V was cut by 5 bases and J by 1 base, with 8 bases left in between. In DNA form, the CDR3 reads TGTGCCAGCAGCTTGGGCCAGAACACTGAAGCTTTCTTT. As protein: CASSLGQNTEAFF.

CDR3: CASIQEVIAGRFADTQYF. The CDR3, as DNA: TGTGCCAGCATCCAAGAAGTCATAGCGGGGAGGTTCGCAGATACGCAGTATTTT. The chain recombines TRBV5-5 with TRBJ2-3; 8 bases match TRBD2. The CDR3 loop spans 18 amino acids. V trimming: 6 bases; J trimming: 4 bases; junction bases outside the gene matches: 19. The germline gives CDR1 SGHKS, CDR2 YYEKEE (reference sequence). Together with reference TRBV5-5 and TRBJ2-3, the CDR3 gives the full variable domain: DAGVTQSPTHLIKTRGQQVTLRCSPISGHKSVSWYQQVLGQGPQFIFQYYEKEERGRGNFPDRFSARQFPNYSSELNVNALLLGDSALYLCASIQEVIAGRFADTQYFGPGTRLTVL.

This chain connects TRBV7-3 to TRBJ2-5; D is uncertain. This CDR3 spans 14 amino acids. Germline V gene sequence: CDR1 SGHTA, CDR2 FQGTGA. The V and J ends lost 6 bases and 1 base respectively, with 12 bases between them. CDR3 protein: CASSPDWLQETQYF. CDR3 bases: TGTGCCAGCAGTCCTGACTGGCTCCAAGAGACCCAGTACTTC.

The chain has TRBV7-6 and TRBJ2-7; 8 bases line up with TRBD2. This CDR3 spans 14 amino acids. V was pared by 1 base and J by 9 bases, with 8 bases of the junction left unmatched. The germline V gene has CDR1 SGHVS and CDR2 FNYEAQ. CDR3 sequence (DNA): TGTGCCAGCAGCTTAGGTTCGGGACTAGTGGCGCAGTACTTC. Amino acids: CASSLGSGLVAQYF. Full variable domain (outside the CDR3, taken from reference TRBV7-6 and TRBJ2-7): GAGVSQSPRYKVTKRGQDVALRCDPISGHVSLYWYRQALGQGPEFLTYFNYEAQQDKSGLPNDRFSAERPEGSISTLTIQRTEQRDSAMYRCASSLGSGLVAQYFGPGTRLTVT.

The genes are TRBV19 and TRBJ2-7; possible D gene TRBD2, 5 bases. The CDR3 loop spans 15 amino acids. From germline, CDR1 is LNHDA and CDR2 SQIVND (reference sequence). V was trimmed by 3 bases and J by 3 bases, leaving 15 bases between them. The CDR3 region has the DNA TGTGCCAGTAGTATCGTCGCTAGCAGCGGCTACGAGCAGTACTTC. The encoded protein is CASSIVASSGYEQYF.

The chain recombines TRBV10-1 with TRBJ1-1; possibly TRBD1 for D (5 bases). The CDR3 extends over 12 amino acids. Germline assignment: CDR1 WNHNN and CDR2 SYGVQD (reference sequence). V was clipped by 4 bases and J by 6 bases, with 9 bases between them. This chain's CDR3 is CASSVGGAEAFF. The CDR3 region has the DNA TGCGCCAGCAGTGTTGGAGGGGCTGAAGCTTTCTTT.

This chain links TRBV6-5 with TRBJ2-2, with 10 bases that match TRBD2. V trimming: 2 bases; J trimming: 1 base; junction bases outside the gene matches: 1. The length of the CDR3 is 16 residues. Germline CDR1 MNHEY, CDR2 SVGAGI. The CDR3 DNA reads as TGTGCCAGCAGTTACCCTAGCGGGAGGAACACCGGGGAGCTGTTTTTT. Translation gives CASSYPSGRNTGELFF.